This T cell receptor (beta chain) was found in a study of blood T cell repertoires in COVID-19. Looking at the study overall: The United States, Italy and Spain supplied acute and convalescent COVID-19 samples. The cDNA or gDNA used as material had been derived from T cells, B-cell-depleted T cells, or PBMCs.

CDR1 and CDR2 from the germline V gene are SGHNT and YENEEA. The CDR3 is made up of 14 amino acids. With V trimmed by 0 bases and J by 11 bases, 8 bases remained unmatched. Authors' processing steps: Amplification of reference gene primers provided the estimated nucleated cell counts. The repertoire was sequenced with immunoSEQ multiplex PCR; TCRdb's copy has only in-frame clones and lacks some. The V and J calls and clone size come from that table; D and trimming were worked out from the DNA. The sample holds 400,000 or so clones; around 87% are singletons and the top ten take 2.5% to 3.5%. The sequence was obtained from a human donor in a cohort sampled during active COVID-19. Input material: peripheral blood. The chain has TRBV11-3 and TRBJ1-1; 8 bases are shared with TRBD1. For the CDR3, the DNA is TGTGCCAGCAGCTTAGACGCTTCCGGGACAGGTGCTTTCTTT. Translating gives CASSLDASGTGAFF.